Presented here are 7 T cell receptor beta chains from one specimen sequenced in a study of spatial heterogeneity in lung cancer. One entry per CDR3 protein results from TCRdb running MiXCR on the 5' RACE reads. The sample carries about 13,000 distinct CDR3 sequences, approximately 5% recorded once. Time point given: sample taken at primary tumor resection. Whole RNA came from tumor, nontumor lung or frozen PBMC and was sequenced without being sorted. The input for sequencing was lung tumor tissue, taken at surgery. Every receptor here comes from a human donor with early-stage non-small cell lung cancer.

This clonotype was counted ten times or more. Because this beta chain is a stray read in a library intended to capture alpha chains, its abundance should not be given much weight. The chain recombines TRBV7-2 with TRBJ1-2; no firm D call. V lost 7 bases and J 2 bases, leaving 17 bases between the germline ends. The CDR3 has 15 residues. Per germline, CDR1 SGHTA and CDR2 FQGNSA. The CDR3 here is CASTFPLQLNYGYTF. In DNA, the CDR3 is TGTGCCAGCACCTTTCCCTTACAGTTGAACTATGGCTACACCTTC.

This clonotype counts as medium-sized. The size of this beta chain means little, since it is a stray read in a library made for alpha chains. The V call is TRBV2, the J call TRBJ1-5; D is unclear. The CDR3 length is 14 residues. The germline V gene encodes CDR1 SNHLY and CDR2 FYNNEI. Trimming pared 2 bases from V and 3 bases from J, leaving 8 bases between. CDR3 in DNA: TGTGCCAGCAGTGAACGGGGAATCAATCAGCCCCAGCATTTT. It codes for CASSERGINQPQHF. The full variable domain, with the rest looked up from reference TRBV2 and TRBJ1-5, is EPEVTQTPSHQVTQMGQEVILRCVPISNHLYFYWYRQILGQKVEFLVSFYNNEISEKSEIFDDQFSVERPDGSNFTLKIRSTKLEDSAMYFCASSERGINQPQHFGDGTRLSIL.

This clonotype has at least ten counts. Little can be read into the size of this beta chain, an off-target read in a library designed for alpha chains. This chain uses TRBV6-5 with TRBJ2-1; 9 bases map to TRBD2. Trimming cost V 5 bases and J 8 bases; bases outside gene matches: 16. The germline gives CDR1 MNHEY, CDR2 SVGAGI. CDR3 length: 17 amino acids. The CDR3 DNA follows: TGTGCCAGCAGTCCCAATGTGGCTAGCGGGAACCCCTATGAGCAGTTCTTC. Amino acid sequence: CASSPNVASGNPYEQFF.

This clonotype came up many times. A library prepared for alpha chains yielded this beta chain as an off-target read; its size is of little meaning. V usage is TRBV6-6 and J usage is TRBJ2-7, with D perhaps TRBD1 (5 bases). With 0 bases removed from V and 2 bases from J, the gap between germline ends came to 14 bases. The CDR3 is made up of 16 amino acids. Germline CDR1 and CDR2: MNHNY and SVGAGI (reference sequence). The CDR3 sequence is CASSYSSRAPTYEQYF. CDR3 nucleotide sequence: TGTGCCAGCAGTTACTCATCCAGGGCTCCCACCTACGAGCAGTACTTC.

This clonotype was detected many times. This beta chain is an off-target read within a library intended for alpha chains, so its frequency means little. The chain employs TRBV3-1 and TRBJ2-5; perhaps TRBD1 as D (6 bases). The CDR3 covers 14 residues. Germline V CDR1 and CDR2: LGHDT, YNNKEL (reference sequence). Trimming took off 1 base at V and 4 bases at J, with 10 bases between the two ends. CDR3 region: CASSQVGRGETQYF. CDR3 bases: TGTGCCAGCAGCCAAGTTGGCAGGGGAGAGACCCAGTACTTC.

This clonotype was recorded many times. A library prepared for alpha chains yielded this beta chain as an off-target read; its size is of little meaning. The chain couples TRBV6-5 to TRBJ2-3; D is tentatively TRBD1 or TRBD2 (5 bases each). Germline V gene data show CDR1 as MNHEY and CDR2 as SVGAGI. The V gene lost 6 bases and the J gene lost 4 bases, with 11 bases spanning the gap. The CDR3 runs to 13 residues. CDR3 region: CASSEGSPDTQYF. The CDR3 coding sequence is TGTGCCAGCAGCGAGGGGAGCCCAGATACGCAGTATTTT.

This clonotype has more than one count but fewer than ten. Because this beta chain is a stray read in a library intended to capture alpha chains, its abundance should not be given much weight. The rearrangement links TRBV18 to TRBJ1-1; D is perhaps TRBD1 (5 bases). Germline V gives CDR1 KGHSH, CDR2 LQKENI. V was pared by 3 bases and J by 4 bases, with 15 bases between. CDR3 length: 15 residues. CDR3 protein: CASSPAGRATTEAFF. The CDR3 nucleotides are TGTGCCAGCTCACCGGCCGGCAGGGCGACCACTGAAGCTTTCTTT.